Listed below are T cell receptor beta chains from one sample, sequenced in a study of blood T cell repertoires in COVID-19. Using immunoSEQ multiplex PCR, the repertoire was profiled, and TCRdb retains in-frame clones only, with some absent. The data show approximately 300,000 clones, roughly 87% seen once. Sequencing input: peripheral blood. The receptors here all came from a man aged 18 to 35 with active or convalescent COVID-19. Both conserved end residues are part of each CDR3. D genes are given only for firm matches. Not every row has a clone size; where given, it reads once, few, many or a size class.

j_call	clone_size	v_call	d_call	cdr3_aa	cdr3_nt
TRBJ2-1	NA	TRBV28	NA	CASSSPSRGASYNEQFF	TGTGCCAGCAGTTCTCCTAGCCGGGGGGCATCCTACAATGAGCAGTTCTTC
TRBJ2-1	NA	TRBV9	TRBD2	CASSGTSGYNEQFF	TGTGCCAGCAGTGGGACTAGCGGATACAATGAGCAGTTCTTC
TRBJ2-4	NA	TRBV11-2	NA	CASSLGAEVIQYF	TGTGCCAGCAGCTTAGGAGCCGAAGTCATTCAGTACTTC
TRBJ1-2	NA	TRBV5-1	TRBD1	CASSERPDRVDGYTF	TGCGCCAGCAGCGAACGCCCTGACAGGGTCGACGGCTACACCTTC
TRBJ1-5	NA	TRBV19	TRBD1	CASGQGNQPQHF	TGTGCCAGTGGACAGGGAAATCAGCCCCAGCATTTT
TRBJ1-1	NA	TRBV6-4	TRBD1	CASRPQGQVDTEAFF	TGTGCCAGCAGGCCCCAGGGACAGGTGGACACTGAAGCTTTCTTT
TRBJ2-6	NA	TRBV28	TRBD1	CASYTGGSGANVLTF	TGTGCCAGCTACACAGGGGGCTCTGGGGCCAACGTCCTGACTTTC
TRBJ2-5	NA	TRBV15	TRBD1	CATSRDPGTAQETQYF	TGTGCCACCAGCAGAGATCCCGGGACAGCCCAAGAGACCCAGTACTTC
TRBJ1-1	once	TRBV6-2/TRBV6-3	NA	CASSPFDTEAFF	TGTGCCAGCAGTCCCTTTGACACTGAAGCTTTCTTT
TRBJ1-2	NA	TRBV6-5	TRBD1	CASSLTTGDYGYTF	TGTGCCAGCAGCCTTACCACAGGGGACTATGGCTACACCTTC
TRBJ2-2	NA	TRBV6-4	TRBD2	CASIPTSFETGELFF	TGTGCCAGCATTCCGACTAGCTTCGAGACCGGGGAGCTGTTTTTT
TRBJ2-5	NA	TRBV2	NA	CASQADPGETQYF	TGTGCCAGCCAGGCGGACCCGGGGGAGACCCAGTACTTC
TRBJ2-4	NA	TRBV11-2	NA	CASSLSLAVNIQYF	TGTGCCAGCAGCTTAAGCCTAGCCGTTAATATTCAGTACTTC
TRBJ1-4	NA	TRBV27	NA	CASSFLRTASNEKLFF	TGTGCCAGCAGTTTCCTACGGACAGCTTCTAATGAAAAACTGTTTTTT
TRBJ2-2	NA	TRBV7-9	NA	CASSTPTTGELFF	TGTGCCAGCAGCACACCGACTACCGGGGAGCTGTTTTTT
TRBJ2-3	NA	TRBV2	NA	CASLGSTRTAPDTQYF	TGTGCCAGCTTGGGAAGCACTCGGACAGCCCCAGATACGCAGTATTTT
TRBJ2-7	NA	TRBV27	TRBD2	CASSLGGSVYEQYF	TGTGCCAGCAGTTTGGGCGGGAGCGTCTACGAGCAGTACTTC
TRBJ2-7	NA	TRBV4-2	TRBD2	CASSQGAGDSSEQYF	TGTGCCAGCAGCCAAGGGGCGGGAGATTCTTCCGAGCAGTACTTC
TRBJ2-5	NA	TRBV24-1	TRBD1	CATSHRGLETQYF	TGTGCCACCAGTCACAGGGGGTTGGAGACCCAGTACTTC
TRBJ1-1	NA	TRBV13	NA	CASTHTGGAGEAFF	TGTGCCAGCACCCACACGGGGGGCGCGGGTGAAGCTTTCTTT
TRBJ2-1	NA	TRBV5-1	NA	CASSLGQSYNEQFF	TGCGCCAGCAGCTTGGGACAGTCCTACAATGAGCAGTTCTTC
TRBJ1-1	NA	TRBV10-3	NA	CAISESWRATSRDTEAFF	TGTGCCATCAGTGAGTCGTGGCGAGCAACCTCGAGGGACACTGAAGCTTTCTTT
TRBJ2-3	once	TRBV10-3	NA	CAISESILPTGHTDTQYF	TGTGCCATCAGTGAGTCGATCCTGCCCACAGGTCACACAGATACGCAGTATTTT
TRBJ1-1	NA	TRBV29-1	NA	CSVVGSGTSDTEAFF	TGCAGCGTTGTAGGGAGTGGAACTTCGGACACTGAAGCTTTCTTT
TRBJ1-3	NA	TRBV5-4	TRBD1	CASSTTGPYSGNTIYF	TGTGCCAGCAGTACGACAGGGCCCTACTCTGGAAACACCATATATTTT
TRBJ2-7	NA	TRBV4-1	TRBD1	CASSQFPTGFRDEQYF	TGCGCCAGCAGCCAATTCCCGACAGGGTTCCGGGACGAGCAGTACTTC
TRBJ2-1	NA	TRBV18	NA	CASSWEASYNEQFF	TGTGCCAGCTCATGGGAGGCTTCCTACAATGAGCAGTTCTTC
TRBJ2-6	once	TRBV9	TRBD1	CASRADRADVLTF	TGTGCCAGCAGGGCGGACAGGGCGGACGTCCTGACTTTC
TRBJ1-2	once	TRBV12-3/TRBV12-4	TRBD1	CASSPGQGNGYTF	TGTGCCAGCAGCCCGGGACAGGGGAACGGCTACACCTTC
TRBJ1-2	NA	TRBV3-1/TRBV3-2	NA	CASSPLETGLNYGYTF	TGTGCCAGCAGCCCCCTGGAGACAGGCCTCAACTATGGCTACACCTTC
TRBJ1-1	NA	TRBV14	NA	CASSHFSTEAFF	TGTGCCAGCAGCCATTTTAGCACTGAAGCTTTCTTT
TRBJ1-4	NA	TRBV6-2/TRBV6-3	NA	CASSRRTSGDRQKKLFF	TGTGCCAGCAGTAGGAGGACTTCAGGGGATCGCCAAAAAAAACTGTTTTTT
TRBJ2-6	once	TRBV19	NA	CASSLPSGANVLTF	TGTGCCAGTAGCCTACCGTCTGGGGCCAACGTCCTGACTTTC
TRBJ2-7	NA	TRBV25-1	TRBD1	CASSGTGSYEQYF	TGTGCCAGCAGTGGGACAGGATCCTACGAGCAGTACTTC
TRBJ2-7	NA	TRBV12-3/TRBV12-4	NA	CASGKGQTYEQYF	TGTGCCAGCGGAAAGGGACAAACCTACGAGCAGTACTTC
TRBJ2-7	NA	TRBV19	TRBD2	CASSIYLAGGPEQYF	TGTGCCAGTAGTATCTATCTAGCGGGGGGGCCCGAGCAGTACTTC
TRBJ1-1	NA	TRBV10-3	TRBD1	CAIGQGANTEAFF	TGTGCCATTGGACAGGGTGCGAACACTGAAGCTTTCTTT
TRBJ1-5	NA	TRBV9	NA	CASSVAPNQPQHF	TGTGCCAGCAGCGTAGCTCCCAATCAGCCCCAGCATTTT
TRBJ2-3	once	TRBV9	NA	CASGLGRGTDTQYF	TGTGCCAGCGGCCTGGGCAGGGGCACAGATACGCAGTATTTT
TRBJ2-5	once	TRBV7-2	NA	CASRRAASATEETQYF	TGTGCCAGCAGACGGGCGGCTAGCGCGACCGAAGAGACCCAGTACTTC
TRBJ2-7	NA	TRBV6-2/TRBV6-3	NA	CASSYSIFLIQPGEAYEQYF	TGTGCCAGCAGTTACTCGATATTTTTGATACAGCCGGGAGAGGCGTACGAGCAGTACTTC
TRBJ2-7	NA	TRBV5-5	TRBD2	CASSLGLAGIYEQYF	TGTGCCAGCAGCTTGGGGCTAGCGGGGATCTACGAGCAGTACTTC
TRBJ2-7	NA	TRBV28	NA	CASSSAGIEYF	TGTGCCAGCAGTTCGGCAGGGATCGAGTACTTC
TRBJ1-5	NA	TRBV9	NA	CASSASQGFHQPQHF	TGTGCCAGCAGCGCAAGCCAGGGTTTCCATCAGCCCCAGCATTTT
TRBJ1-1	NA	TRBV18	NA	CASSPPWAMNTEAFF	TGTGCCAGCTCACCCCCGTGGGCGATGAACACTGAAGCTTTCTTT
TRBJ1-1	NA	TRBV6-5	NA	CASSYGGILAEAFF	TGTGCCAGCAGTTATGGAGGAATTCTGGCTGAAGCTTTCTTT
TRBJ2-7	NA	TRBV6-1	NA	CASSEDSDSEQYF	TGTGCCAGCAGCGAAGACTCGGACAGCGAGCAGTACTTC
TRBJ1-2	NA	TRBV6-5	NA	CASTPVSPFYGYTF	TGTGCCAGCACCCCGGTTTCCCCTTTCTATGGCTACACCTTC
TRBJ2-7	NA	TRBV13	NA	CASSLVRDEQYF	TGTGCCAGCAGCCTCGTCCGGGACGAGCAGTACTTC
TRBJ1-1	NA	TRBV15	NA	CATGRDRIRLRGTEAFF	TGTGCCACCGGCAGAGATCGTATAAGGTTAAGGGGAACTGAAGCTTTCTTT
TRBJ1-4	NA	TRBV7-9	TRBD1	CASSHLPGQQATNEKLFF	TGTGCCAGCAGCCACCTTCCGGGACAGCAAGCAACTAATGAAAAACTGTTTTTT
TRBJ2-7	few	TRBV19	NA	CASRNSHGSSYEQYF	TGTGCCAGTAGAAACTCGCACGGGAGCTCCTACGAGCAGTACTTC
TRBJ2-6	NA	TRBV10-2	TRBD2	CASSPGVGGGAPTGANVLTF	TGCGCCAGCAGCCCTGGGGTCGGCGGGGGGGCACCGACTGGGGCCAACGTCCTGACTTTC
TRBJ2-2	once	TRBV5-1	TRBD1	CASSGQVQQIGVAGELFF	TGCGCCAGCAGCGGACAGGTTCAACAAATAGGGGTAGCCGGGGAGCTGTTTTTT
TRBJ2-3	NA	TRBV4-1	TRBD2	CASSQGREVSTDTQYF	TGCGCCAGCAGCCAAGGGCGGGAGGTTAGCACAGATACGCAGTATTTT
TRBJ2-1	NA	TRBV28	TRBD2	CASKVAGWNNEQFF	TGTGCCAGCAAAGTAGCGGGATGGAACAATGAGCAGTTCTTC
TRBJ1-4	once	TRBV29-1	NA	CSVEEVRGATNEKLFF	TGCAGCGTTGAAGAAGTCAGGGGTGCAACTAATGAAAAACTGTTTTTT
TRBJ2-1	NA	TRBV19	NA	CASTPGSTGVGSYNEQFF	TGTGCCAGTACCCCAGGCTCCACCGGGGTGGGATCCTACAATGAGCAGTTCTTC